The 3 T cell receptor beta chains below all came from one sample that was sequenced in a study of T cell clones after liver transplantation. The assay was immunoSEQ multiplex PCR, and TCRdb's table has in-frame clones only and misses some. The table lists tens of thousands of clones, about 70% of them singletons, with 2.8% in the top ten. The sequenced sample was CD4+ T cells from blood, obtained at the approximately 16-month timepoint. These receptors originate from a human patient who received a liver transplant. Some T cells may originate from the graft donor.

This clone showed up just once. The V call is TRBV6-6, the J call TRBJ1-4; no reliable D call. The CDR3 has 16 residues. Germline V gene lookup returns CDR1 MNHNY and CDR2 SVGAGI (reference sequence). Trimming cost V 5 bases and J 0 bases, with 13 bases left between them. Here the CDR3 reads CASSQQLDPTNEKLFF. CDR3 nucleotide sequence: TGTGCCAGCAGTCAACAATTGGATCCAACTAATGAAAAACTGTTTTTT.

The chain links TRBV6-1 to TRBJ2-2; D possibly corresponds to TRBD1 (6 bases). The V end was cut by 5 bases, the J end by 5 bases, with 12 bases between. This CDR3 comprises 14 residues. Per germline, CDR1 MNHNS and CDR2 SASEGT. CDR3 protein: CASSLTGQTGELFF. The CDR3 DNA is TGTGCCAGCAGTCTAACTGGACAGACCGGGGAGCTGTTTTTT.

The V gene is TRBV2, the J gene TRBJ2-1; 9 bases are shared with TRBD1. V shed 0 bases, J shed 0 bases, and the junction held 6 bases outside the gene matches. This CDR3 has 18 residues. Germline V lookup: CDR1 SNHLY, CDR2 FYNNEI. The chain's CDR3 is CASSEARGQGSSYNEQFF. CDR3 nucleotide sequence: TGTGCCAGCAGTGAAGCGCGAGGACAGGGGAGCTCCTACAATGAGCAGTTCTTC.